This TCR beta chain was obtained from a study of OX40 agonist ivuxolimab in advanced cancers. Turning to the study itself: Patients took ivuxolimab, an agonistic anti-OX40 (CD134) antibody. The group had a mean age of roughly 65 years, ranged from roughly 20 to 79, and was just under 85% male.

Details on this clone: Its specificity is not known.

Per germline, CDR1 LNHNV and CDR2 YYDKDF (reference sequence). The V and J ends lost 0 bases and 4 bases respectively, with 16 bases between them. The CDR3 runs to 17 residues. Profiled with immunoSEQ multiplex PCR; TCRdb holds only in-frame clones, not every one. Among approximately 28,000 clones listed, approximately 91% were seen once. Systemic immunosuppression or autoimmune disease history was grounds to exclude patients. Whole-study findings and limits: CD8+ T cells were the subset that, on average, had more expanded clones than CD4+.

The rearrangement joins TRBV15 to TRBJ2-1; D possibly corresponds to TRBD2 (6 bases). This sequence was found in an adult with an advanced solid tumor such as melanoma, head and neck, liver or kidney cancer. This material consisted of CD4+ or CD8+ T cells sorted from blood, taken in a trial of the OX40 agonist ivuxolimab. DNA of the CDR3: TGTGCCACCAGCAGAGAGAGCGGGCCGAGGGAGTACAATGAGCAGTTCTTC. Translated, it gives CATSRESGPREYNEQFF. The variable domain in full, with the rest retrieved from reference TRBV15 and TRBJ2-1, is DAMVIQNPRYQVTQFGKPVTLSCSQTLNHNVMYWYQQKSSQAPKLLFHYYDKDFNNEADTPDNFQSRRPNTSFCFLDIRSPGLGDTAMYLCATSRESGPREYNEQFFGPGTRLTVL.